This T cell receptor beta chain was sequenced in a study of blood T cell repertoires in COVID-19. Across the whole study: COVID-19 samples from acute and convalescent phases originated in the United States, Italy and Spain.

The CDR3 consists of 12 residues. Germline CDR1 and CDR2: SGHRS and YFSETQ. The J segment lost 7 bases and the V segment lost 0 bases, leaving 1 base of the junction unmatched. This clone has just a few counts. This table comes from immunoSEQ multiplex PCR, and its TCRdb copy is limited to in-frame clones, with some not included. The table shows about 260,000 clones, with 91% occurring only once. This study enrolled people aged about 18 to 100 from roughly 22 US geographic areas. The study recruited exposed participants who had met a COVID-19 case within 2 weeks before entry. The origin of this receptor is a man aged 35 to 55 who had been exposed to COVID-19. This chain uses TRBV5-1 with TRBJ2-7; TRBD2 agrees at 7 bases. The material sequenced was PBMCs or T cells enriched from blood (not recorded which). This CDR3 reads CASSLAGGEQYF. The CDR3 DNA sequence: TGCGCCAGCAGCTTGGCGGGGGGTGAGCAGTACTTC.